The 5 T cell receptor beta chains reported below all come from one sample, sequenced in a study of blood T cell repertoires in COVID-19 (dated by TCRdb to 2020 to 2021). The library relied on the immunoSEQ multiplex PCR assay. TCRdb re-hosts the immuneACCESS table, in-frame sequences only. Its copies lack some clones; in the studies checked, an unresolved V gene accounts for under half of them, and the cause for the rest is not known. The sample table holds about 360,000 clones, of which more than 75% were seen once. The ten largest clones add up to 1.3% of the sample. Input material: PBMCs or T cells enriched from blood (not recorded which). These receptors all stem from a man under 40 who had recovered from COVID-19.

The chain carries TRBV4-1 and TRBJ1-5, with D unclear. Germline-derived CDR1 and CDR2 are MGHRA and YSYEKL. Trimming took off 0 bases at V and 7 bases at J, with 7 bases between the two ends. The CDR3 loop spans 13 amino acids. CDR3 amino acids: CASSQDIAQPQHF. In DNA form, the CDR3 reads TGCGCCAGCAGCCAAGATATAGCGCAGCCCCAGCATTTT.

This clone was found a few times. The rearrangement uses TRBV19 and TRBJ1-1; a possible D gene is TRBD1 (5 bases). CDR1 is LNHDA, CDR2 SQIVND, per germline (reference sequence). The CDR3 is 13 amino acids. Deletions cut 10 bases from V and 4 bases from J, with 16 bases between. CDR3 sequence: CATLDSSGTEAFF. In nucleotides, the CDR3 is TGTGCCACTTTAGACAGTTCCGGCACTGAAGCTTTCTTT.

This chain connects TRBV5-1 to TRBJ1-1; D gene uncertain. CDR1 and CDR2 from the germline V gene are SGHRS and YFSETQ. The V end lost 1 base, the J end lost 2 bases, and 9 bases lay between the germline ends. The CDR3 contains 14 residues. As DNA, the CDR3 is TGCGCCAGCAGCTTGAGCCCGGGAAACACTGAAGCTTTCTTT. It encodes CASSLSPGNTEAFF.

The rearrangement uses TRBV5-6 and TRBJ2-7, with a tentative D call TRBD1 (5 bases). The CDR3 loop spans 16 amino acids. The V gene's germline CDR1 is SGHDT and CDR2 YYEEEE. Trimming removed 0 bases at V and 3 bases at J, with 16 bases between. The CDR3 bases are TGTGCCAGCAGCTTGGCCTCCGACAGCCTTAACTACGAGCAGTACTTC. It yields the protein CASSLASDSLNYEQYF. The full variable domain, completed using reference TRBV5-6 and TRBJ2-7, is DAGVTQSPTHLIKTRGQQVTLRCSPKSGHDTVSWYQQALGQGPQFIFQYYEEEERQRGNFPDRFSGHQFPNYSSELNVNALLLGDSALYLCASSLASDSLNYEQYFGPGTRLTVT.

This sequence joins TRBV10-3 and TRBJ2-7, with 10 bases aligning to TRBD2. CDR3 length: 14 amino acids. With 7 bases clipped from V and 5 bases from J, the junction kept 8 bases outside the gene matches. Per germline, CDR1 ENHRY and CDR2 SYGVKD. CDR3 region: CAITNGLAGDEQYF. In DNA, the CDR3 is TGTGCCATCACAAACGGCCTAGCGGGGGACGAGCAGTACTTC.